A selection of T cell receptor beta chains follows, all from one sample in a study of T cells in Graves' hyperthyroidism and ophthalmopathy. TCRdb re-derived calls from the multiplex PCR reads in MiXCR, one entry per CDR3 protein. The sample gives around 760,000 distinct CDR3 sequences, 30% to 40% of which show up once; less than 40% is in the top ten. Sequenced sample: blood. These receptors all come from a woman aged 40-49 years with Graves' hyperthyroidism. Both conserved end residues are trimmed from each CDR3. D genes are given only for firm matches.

CDR3: ASSYPTAGGENYGYT
J: TRBJ1-2
D: TRBD1
V: TRBV25-1

CDR3: ASSQEGQAF
J: TRBJ1-1
D: .
V: TRBV14

CDR3: ASSYSDRGSQPQH
J: TRBJ1-5
D: TRBD1
V: TRBV6-5

CDR3: ASSPEIASSWDTEAF
J: TRBJ1-1
D: .
V: TRBV5-1

CDR3: ASKEGEQGFGQPQH
J: TRBJ1-5
D: .
V: TRBV2

CDR3: ASSPPTSGQPYEQY
J: TRBJ2-7
D: TRBD2
V: TRBV7-2

CDR3: SVEVGLYGYT
J: TRBJ1-2
D: .
V: TRBV29-1

CDR3: SVGKLVEAF
J: TRBJ1-1
D: .
V: TRBV29-1

CDR3: ASSQGGQGEVNEKLF
J: TRBJ1-4
D: TRBD1
V: TRBV4-3

CDR3: ASSLLSQDYGYT
J: TRBJ1-2
D: .
V: TRBV7-9

CDR3: ASSRVRDSKLSGNTIY
J: TRBJ1-3
D: TRBD1
V: TRBV4-3

CDR3: SAPGGTAKLF
J: TRBJ1-4
D: .
V: TRBV20-1

CDR3: ASKNSDRVYGYT
J: TRBJ1-2
D: .
V: TRBV25-1

CDR3: AATSGAYQETQY
J: TRBJ2-5
D: TRBD2
V: TRBV25-1

CDR3: ASSQTGVDDLETQY
J: TRBJ2-5
D: .
V: TRBV5-8

CDR3: ASRGTENTGELF
J: TRBJ2-2
D: .
V: TRBV19

CDR3: ASSRATGQGHSYEQY
J: TRBJ2-7
D: TRBD1
V: TRBV5-1

CDR3: SARRASGELF
J: TRBJ2-2
D: .
V: TRBV20-1

CDR3: SVPGLAGAYEQY
J: TRBJ2-7
D: TRBD2
V: TRBV20-1

CDR3: SAVPLGAGGPVETQY
J: TRBJ2-5
D: TRBD1
V: TRBV20-1

CDR3: ASRSPGHDPYEQY
J: TRBJ2-7
D: .
V: TRBV9

CDR3: ASSVAGRGQGQETQY
J: TRBJ2-5
D: TRBD1
V: TRBV9

CDR3: AISDPGQGAGGYT
J: TRBJ1-2
D: TRBD1
V: TRBV10-3

CDR3: ASSHPGRGVYQETQY
J: TRBJ2-5
D: TRBD2
V: TRBV7-8